The following is a T cell receptor (beta chain) sequence with its context. Its antigen remains unknown. Germline and junction disagree at one end, which may indicate a read error. Making TCR beta cDNA involved around 520 ng total RNA and a constant-region primer. What produced the TCR beta libraries was three nested multiplex PCR rounds using slightly modified ARM-PCR. The first two PCR rounds used TRBV1-TRBV30 primers with a Cbeta primer, around 10 cycles each. TCRdb fed the multiplex PCR reads into MiXCR, producing one record per CDR3 protein. The sample yields about 20,000 distinct CDR3 sequences, roughly 78% seen once. Scientists recovered RNA and DNA together from roughly 20-30 mg of unsorted bulk tissue. Every tumor contributed samples taken at five separate regions. Over 80% of the cells were viable tumor cells in every tumor sample. The sample is drawn from a study of tumor-infiltrating lymphocytes in primary liver carcinoma.

General study results and limits: No more than about 8-24% of top clones could be seen in all five tumor regions.

The CDR3 is made up of 15 amino acids. Germline-derived CDR1 and CDR2 are SQVTM and ANQGSEA. The gene calls are TRBV29-1 and TRBJ2-3, with D maybe TRBD2 (5 bases). The specimen sequenced was liver tumor tissue from sampling region 1. Documented subset: tumor region T1, superior pole. The sequence derives from a man aged 40-50 years with primary liver carcinoma and hepatitis B virus infection. The CDR3 DNA follows: TGCAGCGTTGGATTTGTGGCAGGACTTATGGATACGCAGTACTTT. Its protein is CSVGFVAGLMDTQYF.